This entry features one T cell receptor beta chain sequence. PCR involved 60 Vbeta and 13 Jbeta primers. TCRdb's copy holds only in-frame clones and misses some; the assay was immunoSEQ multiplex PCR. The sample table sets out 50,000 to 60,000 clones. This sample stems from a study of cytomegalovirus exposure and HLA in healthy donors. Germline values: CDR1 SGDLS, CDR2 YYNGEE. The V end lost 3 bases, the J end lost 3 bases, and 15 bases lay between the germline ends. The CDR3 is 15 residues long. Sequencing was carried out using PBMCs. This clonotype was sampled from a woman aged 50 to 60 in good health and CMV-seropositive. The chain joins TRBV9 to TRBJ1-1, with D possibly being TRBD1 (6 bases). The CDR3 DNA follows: TGTGCCAGCAGCGGATTGACAGGTCCGGACACTGAAGCTTTCTTT. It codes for CASSGLTGPDTEAFF.